This T cell receptor (beta chain) was identified in a study of T cells in Graves' hyperthyroidism and ophthalmopathy. Each diagnosis was grounded in clinical symptoms, serum thyroxine and TRAb, thyroid ultrasound, and orbital computed tomography. Fresh peripheral blood, roughly 10 ml, was the source of the PBMCs. Study conclusions and caveats: Most thyroid clonotypes with frequency above 0.001 were detected in blood.

Many counts were recorded for this clonotype. Its antigen remains unknown. The CDR3 consists of 16 residues. Germline loops: CDR1 MDHEN, CDR2 SYDVKM. Trimming took 1 base from V and 4 from J; bases not matched to a gene: 6. Amplified TCR beta CDR3 regions came from RNA transcripts. HTBI primers were employed in a first-round RT-PCR of the TCR CDR3. TCRdb itself ran the multiplex PCR reads through MiXCR, one entry per CDR3 protein. The sample consists of fewer than 700,000 distinct CDR3 sequences, 15% to 20% of them appearing once. Sequencing was carried out using blood. The clonotype originates from a woman in her thirties with Graves' hyperthyroidism. The rearrangement links TRBV28 to TRBJ1-2; 10 bases match TRBD1. DNA of the CDR3: TGTGCCAGCAGTTTATTCAAGACAGGGGGCGGCTATGGCTACACCTTC. The encoded protein is CASSLFKTGGGYGYTF.